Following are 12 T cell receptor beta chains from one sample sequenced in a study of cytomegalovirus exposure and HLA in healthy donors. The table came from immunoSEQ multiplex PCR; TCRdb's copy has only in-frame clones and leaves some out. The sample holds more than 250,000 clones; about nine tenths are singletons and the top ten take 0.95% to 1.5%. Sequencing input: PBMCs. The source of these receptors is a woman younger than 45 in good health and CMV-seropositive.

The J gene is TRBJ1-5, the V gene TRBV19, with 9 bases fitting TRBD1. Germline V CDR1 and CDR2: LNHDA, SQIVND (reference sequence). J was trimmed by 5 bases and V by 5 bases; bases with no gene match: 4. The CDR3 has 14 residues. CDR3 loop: CASSFGTGHQPQHF. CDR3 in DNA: TGTGCCAGTAGTTTCGGGACAGGGCATCAGCCCCAGCATTTT.

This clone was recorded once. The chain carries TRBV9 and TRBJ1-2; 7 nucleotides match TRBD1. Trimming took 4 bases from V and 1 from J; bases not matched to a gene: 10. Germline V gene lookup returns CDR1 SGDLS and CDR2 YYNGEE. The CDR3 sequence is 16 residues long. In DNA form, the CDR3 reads TGTGCCAGCAGCACGACCGGGACAGAAATTAACTATGGCTACACCTTC. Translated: CASSTTGTEINYGYTF.

The chain's CDR3 is CASRGLIGVANYGYTF. CDR3 nucleotides: TGTGCCAGCAGGGGCCTCATAGGGGTAGCTAACTATGGCTACACCTTC. V and J are TRBV2 and TRBJ1-2, with D perhaps matching TRBD1 (5 bases). This CDR3 is 16 amino acids long. Germline V gives CDR1 SNHLY, CDR2 FYNNEI. V was cut by 6 bases and J by 0 bases, with 17 bases left in between.

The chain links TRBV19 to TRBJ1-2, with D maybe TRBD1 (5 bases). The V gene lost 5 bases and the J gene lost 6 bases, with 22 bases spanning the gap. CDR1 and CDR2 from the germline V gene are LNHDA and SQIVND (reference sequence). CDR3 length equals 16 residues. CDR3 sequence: CASSFRMRQGGNGYTF. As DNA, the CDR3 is TGTGCCAGTAGTTTTAGGATGCGGCAGGGTGGGAATGGCTACACCTTC.

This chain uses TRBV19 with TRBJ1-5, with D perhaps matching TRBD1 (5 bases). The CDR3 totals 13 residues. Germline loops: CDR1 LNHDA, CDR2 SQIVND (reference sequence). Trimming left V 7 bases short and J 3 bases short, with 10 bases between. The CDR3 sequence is CASNRQTNQPQHF. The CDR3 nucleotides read TGTGCCAGTAATCGACAGACCAATCAGCCCCAGCATTTT.

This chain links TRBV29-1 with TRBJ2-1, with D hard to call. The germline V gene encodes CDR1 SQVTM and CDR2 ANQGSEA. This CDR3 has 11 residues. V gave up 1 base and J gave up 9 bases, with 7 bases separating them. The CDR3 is CSVEGNTEQFF. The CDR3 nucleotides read TGCAGCGTTGAAGGGAACACTGAGCAGTTCTTC.

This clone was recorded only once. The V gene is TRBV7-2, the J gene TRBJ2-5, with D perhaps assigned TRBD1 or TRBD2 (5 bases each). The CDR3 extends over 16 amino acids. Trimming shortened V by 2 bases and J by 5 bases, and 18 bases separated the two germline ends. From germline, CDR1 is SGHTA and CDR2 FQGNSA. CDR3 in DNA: TGTGCCAGCAGCTTATCCCCGGGGCCGCCAGGTGAGACCCAGTACTTC. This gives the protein CASSLSPGPPGETQYF.

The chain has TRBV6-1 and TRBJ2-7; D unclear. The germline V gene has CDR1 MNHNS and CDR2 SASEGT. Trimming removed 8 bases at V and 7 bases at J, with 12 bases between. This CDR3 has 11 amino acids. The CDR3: CASGYLWEQYF. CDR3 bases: TGTGCCAGCGGGTATTTGTGGGAGCAGTACTTC.

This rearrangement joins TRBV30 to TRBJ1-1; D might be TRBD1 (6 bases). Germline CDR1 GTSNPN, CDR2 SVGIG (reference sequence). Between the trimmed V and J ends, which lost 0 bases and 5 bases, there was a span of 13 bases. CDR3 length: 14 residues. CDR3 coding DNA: TGTGCCTGGAGTGTAGGGGGGGGGCTGACTGAAGCTTTCTTT. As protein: CAWSVGGGLTEAFF.

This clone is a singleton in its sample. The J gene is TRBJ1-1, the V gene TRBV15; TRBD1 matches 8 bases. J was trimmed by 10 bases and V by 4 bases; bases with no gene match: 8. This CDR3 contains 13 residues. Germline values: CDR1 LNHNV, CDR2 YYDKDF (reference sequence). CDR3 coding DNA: TGTGCCACCAGCACCTCCGGACAGGGTCGAGCTTTCTTT. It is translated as CATSTSGQGRAFF. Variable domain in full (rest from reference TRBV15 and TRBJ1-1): DAMVIQNPRYQVTQFGKPVTLSCSQTLNHNVMYWYQQKSSQAPKLLFHYYDKDFNNEADTPDNFQSRRPNTSFCFLDIRSPGLGDTAMYLCATSTSGQGRAFFGQGTRLTVV.

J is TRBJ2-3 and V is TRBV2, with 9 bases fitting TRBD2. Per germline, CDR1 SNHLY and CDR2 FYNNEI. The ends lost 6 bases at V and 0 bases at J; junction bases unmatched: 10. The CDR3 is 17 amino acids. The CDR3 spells CASRLPSAGGSTDTQYF. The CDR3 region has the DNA TGTGCCAGCAGACTACCCTCAGCGGGGGGTAGCACAGATACGCAGTATTTT.

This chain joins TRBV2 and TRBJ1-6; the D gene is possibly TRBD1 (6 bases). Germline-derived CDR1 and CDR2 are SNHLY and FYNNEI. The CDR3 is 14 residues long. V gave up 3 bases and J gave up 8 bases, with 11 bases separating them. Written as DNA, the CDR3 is TGTGCCAGCAGTGACCCGACAGGTTATTCACCCCTCCACTTT. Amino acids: CASSDPTGYSPLHF.